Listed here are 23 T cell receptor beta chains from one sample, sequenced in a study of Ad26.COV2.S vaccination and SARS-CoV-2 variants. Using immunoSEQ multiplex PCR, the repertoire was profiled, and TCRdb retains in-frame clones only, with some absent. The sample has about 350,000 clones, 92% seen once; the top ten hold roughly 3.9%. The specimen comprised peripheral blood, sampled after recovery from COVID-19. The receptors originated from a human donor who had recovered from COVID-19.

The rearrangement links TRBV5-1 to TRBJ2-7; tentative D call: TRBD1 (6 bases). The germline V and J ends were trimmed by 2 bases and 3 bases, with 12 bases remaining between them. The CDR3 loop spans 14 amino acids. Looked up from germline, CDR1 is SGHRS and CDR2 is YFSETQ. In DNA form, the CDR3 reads TGCGCCAGCAGCTTTATGGACAGCAACTACGAGCAGTACTTC. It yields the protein CASSFMDSNYEQYF.

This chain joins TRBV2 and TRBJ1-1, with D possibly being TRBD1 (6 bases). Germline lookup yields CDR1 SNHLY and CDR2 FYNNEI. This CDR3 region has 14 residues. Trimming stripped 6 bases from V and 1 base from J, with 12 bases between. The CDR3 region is CASREQGSNTEAFF. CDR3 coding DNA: TGTGCCAGCAGGGAACAGGGTTCGAACACTGAAGCTTTCTTT.

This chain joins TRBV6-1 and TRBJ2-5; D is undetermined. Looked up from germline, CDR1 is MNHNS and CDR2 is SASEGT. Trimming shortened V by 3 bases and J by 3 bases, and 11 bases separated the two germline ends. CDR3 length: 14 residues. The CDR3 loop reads CASSDRQPKETQYF. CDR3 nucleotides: TGTGCCAGCAGTGACCGGCAGCCGAAAGAGACCCAGTACTTC.

CDR3 sequence reads: CSASIRKGAKNIQYF. In DNA, the CDR3 is TGCAGCGCCAGCATCCGCAAAGGGGCCAAAAACATTCAGTACTTC. This chain uses TRBV29-1 with TRBJ2-4, with D hard to call. The germline V and J ends were trimmed by 7 bases and 1 base, with 17 bases remaining between them. The CDR3 covers 15 residues. Germline V lookup: CDR1 SQVTM, CDR2 ANQGSEA. Looking up the rest from reference TRBV29-1 and TRBJ2-4 gives the full variable domain: SAVISQKPSRDICQRGTSLTIQCQVDSQVTMMFWYRQQPGQSLTLIATANQGSEATYESGFVIDKFPISRPNLTFSTLTVSNMSPEDSSIYLCSASIRKGAKNIQYFGAGTRLSVL.

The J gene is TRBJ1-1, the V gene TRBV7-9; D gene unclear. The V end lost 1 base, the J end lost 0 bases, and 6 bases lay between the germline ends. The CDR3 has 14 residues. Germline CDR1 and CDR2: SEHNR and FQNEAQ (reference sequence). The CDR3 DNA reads TGTGCCAGCAGCTTAGGCAAACTGAACACTGAAGCTTTCTTT. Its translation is CASSLGKLNTEAFF.

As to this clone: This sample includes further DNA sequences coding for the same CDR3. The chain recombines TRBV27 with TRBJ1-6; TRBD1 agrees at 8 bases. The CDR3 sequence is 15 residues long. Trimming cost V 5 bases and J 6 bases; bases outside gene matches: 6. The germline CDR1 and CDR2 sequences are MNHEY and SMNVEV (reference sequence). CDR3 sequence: CASSLQGVGNSPLHF. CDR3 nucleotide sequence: TGTGCCAGCAGTCTACAGGGGGTTGGTAATTCACCCCTCCACTTT.

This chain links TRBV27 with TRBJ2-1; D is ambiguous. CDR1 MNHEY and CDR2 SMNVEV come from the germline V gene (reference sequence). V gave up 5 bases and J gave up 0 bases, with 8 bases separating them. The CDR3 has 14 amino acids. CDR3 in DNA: TGTGCCAGCAGTCCCCAGTACTCCTACAATGAGCAGTTCTTC. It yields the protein CASSPQYSYNEQFF.

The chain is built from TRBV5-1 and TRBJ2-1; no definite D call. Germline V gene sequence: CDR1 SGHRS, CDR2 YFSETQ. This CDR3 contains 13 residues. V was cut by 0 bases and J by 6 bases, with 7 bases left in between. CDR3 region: CASSLASSNEQFF. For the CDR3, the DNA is TGCGCCAGCAGCTTGGCGTCAAGCAATGAGCAGTTCTTC. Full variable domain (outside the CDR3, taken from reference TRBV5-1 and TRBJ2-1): KAGVTQTPRYLIKTRGQQVTLSCSPISGHRSVSWYQQTPGQGLQFLFEYFSETQRNKGNFPGRFSGRQFSNSRSEMNVSTLELGDSALYLCASSLASSNEQFFGPGTRLTVL.

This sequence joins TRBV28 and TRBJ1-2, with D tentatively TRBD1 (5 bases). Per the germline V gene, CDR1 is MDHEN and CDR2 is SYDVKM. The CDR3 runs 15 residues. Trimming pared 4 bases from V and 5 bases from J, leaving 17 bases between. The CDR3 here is CASSSSGVQGYGYTF. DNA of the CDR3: TGTGCCAGCAGTTCGTCGGGGGTTCAGGGTTATGGCTACACCTTC.

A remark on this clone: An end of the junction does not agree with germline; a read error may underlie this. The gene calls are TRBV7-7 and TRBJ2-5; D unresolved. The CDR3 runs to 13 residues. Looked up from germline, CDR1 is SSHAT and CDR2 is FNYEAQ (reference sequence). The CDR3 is CASSRWAQETQYF. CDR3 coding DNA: TGTGCTAGCAGCCGTTGGGCCCAAGAGACCCAGTACTTC. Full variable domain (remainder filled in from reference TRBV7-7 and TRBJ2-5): GAGVSQSPRYKVTKRGQDVTLRCDPISSHATLYWYQQALGQGPEFLTYFNYEAQPDKSGLPSDRFSAERPEGSISTLTIQRTEQRDSAMYRCASSRWAQETQYFGPGTRLLVL.

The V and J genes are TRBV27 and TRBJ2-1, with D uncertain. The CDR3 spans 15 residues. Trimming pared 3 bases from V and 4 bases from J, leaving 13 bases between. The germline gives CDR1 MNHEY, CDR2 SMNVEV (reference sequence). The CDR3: CASSLERPNYNEQFF. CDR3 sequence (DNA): TGTGCCAGCAGTTTGGAGAGGCCGAATTACAATGAGCAGTTCTTC.

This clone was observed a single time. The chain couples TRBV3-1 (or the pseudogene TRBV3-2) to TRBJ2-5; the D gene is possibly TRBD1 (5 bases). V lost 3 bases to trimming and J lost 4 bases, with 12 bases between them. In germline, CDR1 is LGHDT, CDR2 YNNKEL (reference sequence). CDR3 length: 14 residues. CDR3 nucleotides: TGTGCCAGCAGCCACCCAGGGATGCGAGAGACCCAGTACTTC. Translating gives CASSHPGMRETQYF.

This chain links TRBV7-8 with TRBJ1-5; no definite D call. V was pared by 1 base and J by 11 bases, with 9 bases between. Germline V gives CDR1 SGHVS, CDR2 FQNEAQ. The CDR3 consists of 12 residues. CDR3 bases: TGTGCCAGCAGCTTAGGAGGAGGGACCCAGCATTTT. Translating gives CASSLGGGTQHF. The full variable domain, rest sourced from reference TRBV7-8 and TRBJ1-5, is GAGVSQSPRYKVAKRGQDVALRCDPISGHVSLFWYQQALGQGPEFLTYFQNEAQLDKSGLPSDRFFAERPEGSVSTLKIQRTQQEDSAVYLCASSLGGGTQHFGDGTRLSIL.

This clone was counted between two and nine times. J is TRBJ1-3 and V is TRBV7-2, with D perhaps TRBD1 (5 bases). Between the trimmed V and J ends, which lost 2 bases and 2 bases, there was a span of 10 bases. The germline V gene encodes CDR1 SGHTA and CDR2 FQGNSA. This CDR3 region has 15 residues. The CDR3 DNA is TGTGCCAGCAGCTTAAGTCCAGGGACTGGAAACACCATATATTTT. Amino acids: CASSLSPGTGNTIYF.

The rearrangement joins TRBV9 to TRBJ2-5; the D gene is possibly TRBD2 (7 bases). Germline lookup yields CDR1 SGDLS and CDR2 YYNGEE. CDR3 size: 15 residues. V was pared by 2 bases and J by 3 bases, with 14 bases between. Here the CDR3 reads CASSVGGGAEETQYF. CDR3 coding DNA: TGTGCCAGCAGCGTTGGTGGGGGGGCGGAAGAGACCCAGTACTTC.

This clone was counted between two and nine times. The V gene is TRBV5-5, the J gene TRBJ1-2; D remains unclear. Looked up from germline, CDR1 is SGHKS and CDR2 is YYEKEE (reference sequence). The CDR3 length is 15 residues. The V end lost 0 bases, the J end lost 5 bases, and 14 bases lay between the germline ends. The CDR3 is CASSLGVVEFYGYTF. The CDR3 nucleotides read TGTGCCAGCAGCTTGGGGGTAGTGGAGTTTTATGGCTACACCTTC.

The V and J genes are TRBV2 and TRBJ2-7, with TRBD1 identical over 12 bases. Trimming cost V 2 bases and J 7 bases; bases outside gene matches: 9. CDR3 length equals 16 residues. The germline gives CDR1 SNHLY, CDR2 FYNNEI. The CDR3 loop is CASSELAGQGALEQYF. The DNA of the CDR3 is TGTGCCAGCAGTGAATTGGCGGGACAGGGGGCGTTGGAGCAGTACTTC.

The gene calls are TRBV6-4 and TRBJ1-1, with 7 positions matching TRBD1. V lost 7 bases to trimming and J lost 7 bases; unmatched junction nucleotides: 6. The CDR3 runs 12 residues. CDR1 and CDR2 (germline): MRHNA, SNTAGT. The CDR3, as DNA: TGTGCCAGCAACGGGACAGTTCATGAAGCTTTCTTT. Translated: CASNGTVHEAFF.

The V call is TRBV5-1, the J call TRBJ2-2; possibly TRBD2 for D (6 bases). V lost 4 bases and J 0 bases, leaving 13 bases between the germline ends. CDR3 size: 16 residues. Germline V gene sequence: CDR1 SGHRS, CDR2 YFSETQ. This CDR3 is CASSPPGGPNTGELFF. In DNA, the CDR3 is TGCGCCAGCAGCCCCCCCGGAGGGCCGAACACCGGGGAGCTGTTTTTT.

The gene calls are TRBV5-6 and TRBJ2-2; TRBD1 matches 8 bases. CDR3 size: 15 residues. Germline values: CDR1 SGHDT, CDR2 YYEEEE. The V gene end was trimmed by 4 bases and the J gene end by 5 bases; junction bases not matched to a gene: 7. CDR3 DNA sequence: TGTGCCAGCAGCATCAGGGGGCAAGTGACCGGGGAGCTGTTTTTT. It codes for CASSIRGQVTGELFF. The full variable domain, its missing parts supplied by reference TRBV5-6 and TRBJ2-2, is DAGVTQSPTHLIKTRGQQVTLRCSPKSGHDTVSWYQQALGQGPQFIFQYYEEEERQRGNFPDRFSGHQFPNYSSELNVNALLLGDSALYLCASSIRGQVTGELFFGEGSRLTVL.

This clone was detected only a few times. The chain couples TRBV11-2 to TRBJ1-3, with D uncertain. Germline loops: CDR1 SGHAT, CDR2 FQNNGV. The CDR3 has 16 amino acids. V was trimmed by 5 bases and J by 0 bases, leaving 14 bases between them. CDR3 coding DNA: TGTGCCAGCAGCCATACCACACTAGACTCTGGAAACACCATATATTTT. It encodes CASSHTTLDSGNTIYF.

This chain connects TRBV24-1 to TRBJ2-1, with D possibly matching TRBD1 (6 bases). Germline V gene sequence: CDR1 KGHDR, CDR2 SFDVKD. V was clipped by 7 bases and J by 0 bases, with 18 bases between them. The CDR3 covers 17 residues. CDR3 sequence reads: CATSYPRQVHSYNEQFF. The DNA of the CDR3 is TGTGCCACCAGCTACCCCAGACAGGTACACTCCTACAATGAGCAGTTCTTC.

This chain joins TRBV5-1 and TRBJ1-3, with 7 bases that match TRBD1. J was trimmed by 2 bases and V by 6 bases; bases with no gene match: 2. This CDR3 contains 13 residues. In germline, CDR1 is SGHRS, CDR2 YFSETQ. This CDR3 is CASKQGPGNTIYF. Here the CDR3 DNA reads TGCGCCAGCAAACAGGGGCCTGGAAACACCATATATTTT.